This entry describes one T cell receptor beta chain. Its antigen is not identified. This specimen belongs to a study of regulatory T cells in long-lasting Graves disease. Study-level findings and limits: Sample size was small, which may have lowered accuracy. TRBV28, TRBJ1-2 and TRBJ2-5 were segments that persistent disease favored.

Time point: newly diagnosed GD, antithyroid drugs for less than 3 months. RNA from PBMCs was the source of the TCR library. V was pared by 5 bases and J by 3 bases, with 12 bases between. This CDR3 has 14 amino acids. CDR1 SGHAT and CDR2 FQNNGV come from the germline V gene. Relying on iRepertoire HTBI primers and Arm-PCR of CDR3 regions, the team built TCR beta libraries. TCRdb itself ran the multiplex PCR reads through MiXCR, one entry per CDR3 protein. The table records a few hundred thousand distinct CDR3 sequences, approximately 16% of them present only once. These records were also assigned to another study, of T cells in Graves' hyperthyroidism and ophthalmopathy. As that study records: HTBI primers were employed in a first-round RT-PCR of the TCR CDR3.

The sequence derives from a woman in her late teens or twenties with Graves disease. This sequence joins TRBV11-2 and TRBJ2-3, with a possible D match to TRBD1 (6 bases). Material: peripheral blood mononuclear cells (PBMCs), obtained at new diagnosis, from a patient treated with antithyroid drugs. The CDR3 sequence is CASSVGTGTDTQYF. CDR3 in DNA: TGTGCCAGCAGCGTGGGAACAGGGACAGATACGCAGTATTTT.